This entry concerns a single T cell receptor (beta chain). Its cognate antigen is unknown. PCR used 60 Vbeta primers and 13 Jbeta primers. Profiling relied on immunoSEQ multiplex PCR, and the TCRdb table lists in-frame clones only, not all of them. In the table there are under 200,000 clones, around nine tenths of which are singletons. V lost 4 bases, J lost 8 bases, and 2 bases stayed unmatched. The germline CDR1 and CDR2 sequences are SGHDN and FVKESK. There are 14 residues in the CDR3. The record originates from a study of cytomegalovirus exposure and HLA in healthy donors. Study-wide background: Early on, a data release was issued that held approximately 92 million unique TCRs from HLA-typed donors. Study observations and caveats: Researchers reported that three CMV-associated chains were confirmed in vitro as CMV antigen-specific. TCR beta V- and J-gene trimming was later associated with a missense DCLRE1C variant.

This chain connects TRBV14 to TRBJ2-1; 13 bases align to TRBD2. The TCR sequence derives from a woman aged 30 to 39 in good health and CMV-seronegative. Sequencing was done on a sample of PBMCs. The CDR3 DNA reads as TGTGCCAGCAGCCCACTAGCGGGAGGGCATGAGCAGTTCTTC. This encodes CASSPLAGGHEQFF.